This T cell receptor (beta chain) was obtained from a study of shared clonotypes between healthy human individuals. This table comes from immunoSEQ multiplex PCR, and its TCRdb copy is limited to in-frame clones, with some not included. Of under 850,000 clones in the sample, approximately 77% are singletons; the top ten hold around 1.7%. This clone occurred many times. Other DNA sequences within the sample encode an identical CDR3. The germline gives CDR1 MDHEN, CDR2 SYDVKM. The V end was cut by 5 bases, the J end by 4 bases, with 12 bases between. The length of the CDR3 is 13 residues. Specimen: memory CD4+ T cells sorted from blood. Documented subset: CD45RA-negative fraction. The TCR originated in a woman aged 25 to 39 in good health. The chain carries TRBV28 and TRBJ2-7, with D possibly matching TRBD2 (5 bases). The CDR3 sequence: CASSPARGYEQYF. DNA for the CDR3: TGTGCCAGCAGTCCCGCCCGGGGTTACGAGCAGTACTTC. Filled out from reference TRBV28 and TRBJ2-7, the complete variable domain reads DVKVTQSSRYLVKRTGEKVFLECVQDMDHENMFWYRQDPGLGLRLIYFSYDVKMKEKGDIPEGYSVSREKKERFSLILESASTNQTSMYLCASSPARGYEQYFGPGTRLTVT.